This is a list of T cell receptor beta chains from one sample in a study of identical twins. A single record per CDR3 protein comes from TCRdb applying MiXCR to the 5' RACE reads. The sample carries 450,000 to 650,000 distinct CDR3 sequences, 7.5% to 10% recorded once. These data also formed part of another study, on yellow fever vaccine responses in identical twins.

The sequenced sample was PBMCs. The receptor source for this set is a woman in her late teens or twenties in good health. The CDR3 runs from the conserved cysteine through the conserved F or W. Each record gives: D gene, J gene, V gene, clone size, CDR3 length, CDR3 protein, CDR3 DNA. The D gene is left open where the match is weak. Size values are once, few and many counts, or a class for expanded clones, and some rows have none.

D: -; J: TRBJ2-7; V: TRBV9; size: -; length: 15; CDR3: CASSVAPGSSYEQYF; DNA: TGTGCCAGCAGCGTAGCCCCCGGGAGTAGTTACGAGCAGTACTTC
D: -; J: TRBJ1-4; V: TRBV7-3; size: many; length: 15; CDR3: CASSLTGGTNEKLFF; DNA: TGTGCCAGCAGCTTAACAGGGGGAACTAATGAAAAACTGTTTTTT
D: TRBD1; J: TRBJ2-3; V: TRBV20-1; size: -; length: 16; CDR3: CSARNPGQGSTDTQYF; DNA: TGCAGTGCTAGGAATCCGGGACAGGGGTCCACAGATACGCAGTATTTT
D: TRBD2; J: TRBJ2-1; V: TRBV2; size: many; length: 17; CDR3: CASSEWTSGGDRDEQFF; DNA: TGTGCCAGCAGTGAATGGACTAGCGGGGGGGATAGGGATGAGCAGTTCTTC
D: -; J: TRBJ1-1; V: TRBV5-1; size: few; length: 14; CDR3: CASSLLPGGFEAFF; DNA: TGCGCCAGTTCTCTACTCCCTGGCGGTTTTGAAGCTTTCTTT
D: TRBD2; J: TRBJ2-7; V: TRBV5-1; size: many; length: 15; CDR3: CASSVGLAGEYEQYF; DNA: TGCGCCAGCAGCGTTGGACTAGCGGGGGAATACGAGCAGTACTTC
D: TRBD2; J: TRBJ2-3; V: TRBV24-1; size: many; length: 12; CDR3: CATSVPSGISYF; DNA: TGTGCCACCAGTGTGCCTAGCGGGATATCATATTTT
D: -; J: TRBJ2-5; V: TRBV29-1; size: few; length: 11; CDR3: CSVESLETQYF; DNA: TGCAGCGTTGAAAGTCTAGAGACCCAGTACTTC
D: -; J: TRBJ2-7; V: TRBV4-3; size: few; length: 16; CDR3: CASSLDNLSPSYEQYF; DNA: TGCGCCAGCAGCTTAGACAATTTAAGTCCTTCCTACGAGCAGTACTTC
D: -; J: TRBJ2-7; V: TRBV20-1; size: many; length: 15; CDR3: CSARDGAGSSYEQYF; DNA: TGCAGTGCTAGAGATGGGGCCGGAAGCTCCTACGAGCAGTACTTC
D: -; J: TRBJ2-4; V: TRBV19; size: many; length: 13; CDR3: CASSTGFQNIQYF; DNA: TGTGCCAGTAGTACAGGGTTCCAAAACATTCAGTACTTC
D: -; J: TRBJ1-4; V: TRBV9; size: -; length: 13; CDR3: CASSVGNNEKLFF; DNA: TGTGCCAGCAGCGTAGGAAATAATGAAAAACTGTTTTTT
D: TRBD2; J: TRBJ2-2; V: TRBV7-9; size: -; length: 16; CDR3: CASSPTSGSVSGELFF; DNA: TGTGCCAGCAGCCCCACAAGCGGGAGTGTATCCGGGGAGCTGTTTTTT
D: TRBD2; J: TRBJ2-3; V: TRBV6-5; size: -; length: 17; CDR3: CASSYGGSGTSTDTQYF; DNA: TGTGCCAGCAGTTACGGTGGTAGCGGGACTAGCACAGATACGCAGTATTTT
D: TRBD1; J: TRBJ1-4; V: TRBV12-3/TRBV12-4; size: -; length: 15; CDR3: CASRGIRQGGEKLFF; DNA: TGTGCCAGCAGAGGGATCCGACAGGGTGGTGAAAAACTGTTTTTT
D: -; J: TRBJ1-5; V: TRBV27; size: few; length: 14; CDR3: CASSSTNSNQPQHF; DNA: TGTGCCAGCAGTAGCACGAATAGCAATCAGCCCCAGCATTTT
D: -; J: TRBJ2-7; V: TRBV6-2/TRBV6-3; size: -; length: 18; CDR3: CASSYETSRVHPTYEQYF; DNA: TGTGCCAGCAGTTACGAAACGTCCCGGGTACATCCAACCTACGAGCAGTACTTC
D: TRBD2; J: TRBJ2-1; V: TRBV6-1; size: few; length: 18; CDR3: CASSLGVAGVTGRDEQFF; DNA: TGTGCCAGCAGCCTGGGGGTAGCGGGAGTAACCGGTAGGGATGAGCAGTTCTTC
D: -; J: TRBJ2-1; V: TRBV9; size: -; length: 16; CDR3: CASSVVGGVARREQFF; DNA: TGTGCCAGCAGCGTAGTGGGGGGTGTGGCACGGCGTGAGCAGTTCTTC
D: TRBD2; J: TRBJ2-3; V: TRBV24-1; size: few; length: 15; CDR3: CATRGRERESDTQYF; DNA: TGTGCCACCAGGGGTAGGGAGCGGGAATCAGATACGCAGTATTTT